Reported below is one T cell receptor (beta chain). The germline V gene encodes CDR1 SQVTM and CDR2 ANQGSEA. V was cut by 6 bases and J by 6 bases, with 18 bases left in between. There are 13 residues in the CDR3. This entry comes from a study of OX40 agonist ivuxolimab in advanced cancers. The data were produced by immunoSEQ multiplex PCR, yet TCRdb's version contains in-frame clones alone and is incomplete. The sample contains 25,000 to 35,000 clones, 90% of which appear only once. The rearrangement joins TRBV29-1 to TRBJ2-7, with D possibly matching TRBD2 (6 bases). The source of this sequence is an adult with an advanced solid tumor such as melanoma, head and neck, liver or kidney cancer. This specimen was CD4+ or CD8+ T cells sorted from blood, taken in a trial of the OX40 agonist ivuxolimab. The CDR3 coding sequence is TGCAGCGTCGGGCCCAGCGGAGGGAGCGAGCAGTACTTC. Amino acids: CSVGPSGGSEQYF.